This T cell receptor beta chain was recorded in a study of T cell responses to AZD1222 COVID-19 vaccine. Libraries were prepared by immunoSEQ multiplex PCR; TCRdb keeps only in-frame clonotypes and omits some of them. The profile shows about 260,000 clones, approximately 95% of them singletons. Deletions cut 0 bases from V and 2 bases from J, with 9 bases between. There are 15 residues in the CDR3. Germline-derived CDR1 and CDR2 are KGHSH and LQKENI. For this clone: The target antigen is unknown.

Study results and limitations: Repertoires were collected only later (after the peak T cell response had occurred). Among those given AZD1222, only five or six were seropositive at baseline.

The clonotype originates from an adult in good health. The sample consisted of peripheral blood, taken on day 0 of AZD1222 vaccination. The chain couples TRBV18 to TRBJ2-3, with D possibly being TRBD2 (6 bases). The CDR3 is CASSPPAGPTDTQYF. The CDR3 nucleotides read TGTGCCAGCTCACCACCCGCGGGGCCCACAGATACGCAGTATTTT.